The 21 T cell receptor beta chains below come from one sample, sequenced in a study of T-cell reconstitution after alpha-beta-depleted transplantation in children. During its preparation, the TCRbeta library received unique molecular identifiers. From the PCR reads, TCRdb called clonotypes with MiXCR, one entry per CDR3 protein. The repertoire holds over 400,000 distinct CDR3 sequences, roughly an eighth seen once, with more than 5.5% in the top ten. The sample in question was PBMCs from the stem cell graft donor, obtained from the stem cell graft. The receptors were sampled from a human donor who donated a stem cell graft to a child with combined immunodeficiency.

In this sample, this clonotype turned up a few times. Just one base apart from a much larger clone, this may be a read error. The chain has TRBV4-3 and TRBJ2-7; TRBD1 matches at 7 bases. Germline V gene lookup returns CDR1 LGHNA and CDR2 YSLEER. CDR3 size: 14 residues. The V and J ends lost 4 bases and 1 base, in that order; junction bases with no gene match: 4. The CDR3 DNA follows: TGCGCCAGCAGCCGGAACAGGGGATCCTACGAGCAGTACTTC. Its protein product is CASSRNRGSYEQYF.

This clonotype was observed a few times. This sequence joins TRBV9 and TRBJ1-2; a weak D match, TRBD1 (5 bases). The germline V gene encodes CDR1 SGDLS and CDR2 YYNGEE. The V end lost 3 bases, the J end lost 1 base, and 13 bases lay between the germline ends. The CDR3 runs to 15 residues. CDR3 in DNA: TGTGCCAGCAGCGGCCGGGACGGTTATAACTATGGCTACACCTTC. It translates to CASSGRDGYNYGYTF.

This clonotype was seen many times. The J gene is TRBJ2-3, the V gene TRBV7-3; 8 nucleotides align to TRBD1. Germline values: CDR1 SGHTA, CDR2 FQGTGA. V lost 6 bases, J lost 2 bases, and 10 bases stayed unmatched. The CDR3 is 16 amino acids. The CDR3, as DNA: TGTGCCAGCAGTTCAAAACCGGGACAGGACACAGATACGCAGTATTTT. Its translation: CASSSKPGQDTDTQYF.

This clonotype was seen a few times. The gene calls are TRBV9 and TRBJ2-1; the D gene is possibly TRBD2 (5 bases). The CDR3 has 13 amino acids. Per germline, CDR1 SGDLS and CDR2 YYNGEE. The V end was cut by 4 bases, the J end by 6 bases, with 11 bases between. This CDR3 is CASSFGLSNEQFF. The CDR3 bases are TGTGCCAGCAGCTTTGGACTTAGCAATGAGCAGTTCTTC.

This clonotype was seen many times. The V and J genes are TRBV6-6 and TRBJ1-4; D remains unclear. V dropped 0 bases and J dropped 8 bases, with 7 bases sitting between them. The CDR3 totals 13 residues. Per the germline V gene, CDR1 is MNHNY and CDR2 is SVGAGI (reference sequence). The CDR3 spells CASSYSGWEKLFF. Written as DNA, the CDR3 is TGTGCCAGCAGTTACTCGGGCTGGGAAAAACTGTTTTTT.

The chain joins TRBV3-1 to TRBJ1-2, with 11 positions matching TRBD1. CDR3 length equals 17 residues. With 4 bases clipped from V and 7 bases from J, the junction kept 14 bases outside the gene matches. The germline V gene has CDR1 LGHDT and CDR2 YNNKEL (reference sequence). Here the CDR3 reads CASSRISGTGGAAGYTF. The CDR3 nucleotides read TGTGCCAGCAGCCGAATATCGGGGACAGGGGGTGCGGCTGGCTACACCTTC.

This clonotype came up many times. The chain combines TRBV12-3 or TRBV12-4 with TRBJ1-4; D gene ambiguous. The CDR3 has 13 amino acids. Trimming removed 6 bases at V and 4 bases at J, with 9 bases between. The CDR3 nucleotides are TGTGCCAGCAGGGGCCAGCTTAATGAAAAACTGTTTTTT. Translated, it gives CASRGQLNEKLFF.

The gene calls are TRBV12-3 or TRBV12-4 and TRBJ2-6, with no clear D. The length of the CDR3 is 14 residues. V lost 7 bases, J lost 0 bases, and 7 bases lay in between. The CDR3 spells CASTRDSGANVLTF. For the CDR3, the DNA is TGTGCCAGCACCCGCGACTCTGGGGCCAACGTCCTGACTTTC.

This clonotype was seen only once. The genes are TRBV3-1 and TRBJ1-5; D not resolved. CDR3 length equals 12 residues. Germline CDR1 LGHDT, CDR2 YNNKEL (reference sequence). Written as DNA, the CDR3 is TGTACCTGCTCTCAGGAGTATCAGCCCCAGCATTTT. Its protein product is CTCSQEYQPQHF.

V gene TRBV5-5 combines with J gene TRBJ2-2; D is ambiguous. V lost 0 bases and J 6 bases, leaving 9 bases between the germline ends. The CDR3 loop spans 14 amino acids. Germline V gene lookup returns CDR1 SGHKS and CDR2 YYEKEE (reference sequence). CDR3 residues: CASSLVEVAGELFF. The DNA of the CDR3 is TGTGCCAGCAGCTTGGTCGAGGTGGCCGGGGAGCTGTTTTTT.

The rearrangement uses TRBV7-2 and TRBJ2-7; D perhaps matches TRBD2 (6 bases). The CDR3 has 16 residues. Trimming stripped 7 bases from V and 3 bases from J, with 22 bases between. Germline CDR1 reads SGHTA; CDR2 reads FQGNSA. For the CDR3, the DNA is TGTGCCAGCACTCCCACCTTGTCGGGGGAGCACTACGAGCAGTACTTC. Translated: CASTPTLSGEHYEQYF. The whole variable domain, remainder taken from reference TRBV7-2 and TRBJ2-7, is GAGVSQSPSNKVTEKGKDVELRCDPISGHTALYWYRQSLGQGLEFLIYFQGNSAPDKSGLPSDRFSAERTGGSVSTLTIQRTQQEDSAVYLCASTPTLSGEHYEQYFGPGTRLTVT.

This clonotype was seen a handful of times. The chain employs TRBV5-1 and TRBJ1-4; D perhaps matches TRBD1 (5 bases). Trimming pared 4 bases from V and 3 bases from J, leaving 13 bases between. The CDR3 consists of 15 residues. Germline V CDR1 and CDR2: SGHRS, YFSETQ. This CDR3 is CASSEQTGANEKLFF. The CDR3 DNA reads TGCGCCAGCAGCGAGCAGACGGGGGCTAATGAAAAACTGTTTTTT.

The rearrangement uses TRBV10-3 and TRBJ2-1; a possible D gene is TRBD1 (6 bases). V was clipped by 0 bases and J by 9 bases, with 18 bases between them. The CDR3 is 16 amino acids. CDR1 and CDR2 from the germline V gene are ENHRY and SYGVKD. CDR3 in amino acids: CAISESWTALRAEQFF. The DNA of the CDR3 is TGTGCCATCAGTGAGTCGTGGACAGCCCTGCGAGCTGAGCAGTTCTTC.

This clonotype was observed at least ten times. DNA of the CDR3: TGCGCCAGCAGCCAAGACCGGGGACAGGGGGCAGATACGCAGTATTTT. Protein: CASSQDRGQGADTQYF. This sequence joins TRBV4-3 and TRBJ2-3; TRBD1 aligns across 11 bases. The ends lost 0 bases at V and 4 bases at J; junction bases unmatched: 3. CDR1 LGHNA and CDR2 YSLEER come from the germline V gene. The CDR3 contains 16 residues.

The table lists this clonotype with a few counts. The chain employs TRBV30 and TRBJ2-1; 8 bases fit TRBD2. Trimming cost V 0 bases and J 4 bases; bases outside gene matches: 17. Germline V CDR1 and CDR2: GTSNPN, SVGIG (reference sequence). This CDR3 region has 19 residues. CDR3 sequence reads: CAWSVASGEAGARYNEQFF. CDR3 bases: TGTGCCTGGAGTGTAGCTAGTGGGGAAGCGGGGGCGAGGTACAATGAGCAGTTCTTC.

J is TRBJ2-3 and V is TRBV7-8; a possible D gene is TRBD2 (5 bases). With 4 bases removed from V and 2 bases from J, the gap between germline ends came to 25 bases. In germline, CDR1 is SGHVS, CDR2 FQNEAQ. The CDR3 has 19 residues. CDR3 coding DNA: TGTGCCAGCAGCTCCTCCCTTGGAGTCGCGGGTCCGAACACAGATACGCAGTATTTT. Its protein product is CASSSSLGVAGPNTDTQYF.

This clonotype was detected only a few times. This chain uses TRBV19 with TRBJ2-3; TRBD1 matches 8 bases. Germline values: CDR1 LNHDA, CDR2 SQIVND (reference sequence). V lost 10 bases to trimming and J lost 5 bases; unmatched junction nucleotides: 8. This CDR3 is built from 13 residues. The CDR3 nucleotides are TGTGCCACCGCGGACAGGGAAGGAGATACGCAGTATTTT. The encoded protein is CATADREGDTQYF.

The chain joins TRBV10-3 to TRBJ2-1; D may be TRBD2 (6 bases). Germline assignment: CDR1 ENHRY and CDR2 SYGVKD. The ends were cut back, 6 bases at V and 6 bases at J, with 18 bases in the middle. The CDR3 is 15 residues long. The CDR3 region is CAIRERSGLSNEQFF. CDR3 nucleotide sequence: TGTGCCATCAGAGAAAGGTCGGGACTGAGCAATGAGCAGTTCTTC.

The chain carries TRBV25-1 and TRBJ1-1; D uncertain. Germline loops: CDR1 MGHDK, CDR2 SYGVNS. CDR3 length: 14 amino acids. Between the trimmed V and J ends, which lost 3 bases and 1 base, there was a span of 9 bases. In DNA form, the CDR3 reads TGTGCCAGCAGTGAGTCCGAACCGAACACTGAAGCTTTCTTT. Amino acids: CASSESEPNTEAFF.

The rearrangement links TRBV6-2 or TRBV6-3 to TRBJ2-5, with 13 bases identical to TRBD2. V shed 2 bases, J shed 2 bases, and the junction held 5 bases outside the gene matches. The germline V gene encodes CDR1 MNHEY and CDR2 SVGEGT. This CDR3 spans 17 amino acids. CDR3 sequence: CASSYRTSGGRQETQYF. The DNA for the CDR3 is TGTGCCAGCAGTTACCGGACTAGCGGGGGCCGTCAAGAGACCCAGTACTTC.

V gene TRBV7-8 combines with J gene TRBJ2-1, with D perhaps matching TRBD1 or TRBD2 (5 bases each). The germline V gene encodes CDR1 SGHVS and CDR2 FQNEAQ. V was pared by 5 bases and J by 10 bases, with 12 bases between. CDR3 length equals 12 residues. DNA of the CDR3: TGTGCCAGCAGCCGGGACGGGTACGAGCAGTTCTTC. This gives the protein CASSRDGYEQFF.